This T cell receptor (beta chain) came from a study of blood T cells in healthy people across ages. Study results and caveats: Unknown CMV status may confound age-related changes in expanded clones.

This CDR3 spans 14 amino acids. The V end was cut by 5 bases, the J end by 4 bases, with 14 bases between. For this clonotype: As yet, its antigen is unknown.

With a J-beta primer mix and a sample-barcoded 5' primer, a second PCR ran 7 to 11 cycles. Each of the samples gave a minimum of 3 million paired-end reads that contained CDR3. TCRdb passed the 5' RACE reads through MiXCR, listing each CDR3 protein once. The sample yields about 1 million distinct CDR3 sequences, over 35% seen once. Sequencing input: blood. This chain links TRBV12-3 or TRBV12-4 with TRBJ1-2; unclear D gene. This receptor was taken from a woman aged 55-75 years in good health. CDR3 in amino acids: CASSGPGSVYGYTF. In nucleotides, the CDR3 is TGTGCCAGCAGTGGGCCGGGCAGCGTCTATGGCTACACCTTC.